This T cell receptor beta chain was captured by sequencing in a study of metastatic and nonmetastatic thyroid tumors (dated by TCRdb to 2018 to 2020). For the wider study: For patients with malignant and with benign thyroid disease, the researchers compared repertoires between peripheral blood samples and tumor or nodule tissue samples.

Findings and caveats that apply to the study as a whole: TCR beta diversity was reported as significantly higher in malignant tumors than in benign nodules, in both blood and tumor samples.

As for this clone: Its antigen is unknown. Base qualities are not provided; no much larger clone lies one nucleotide away.

Before undergoing thyroid surgery, none of the patients had been given any kind of treatment. Patient clinical samples collected from about 2011 to 2018 were retrospectively analysed using T-cell receptor beta sequencing. The CDR1 and CDR2 encoded by the germline V gene are MNHNS and SASEGT. The cysteine opens and the phenylalanine closes a CDR3 of 16 amino acids. Just the 48-base CDR3 DNA is kept, in frame starting at base 1. V loses 3 bases of germline sequence and J loses 4 bases, and the interval between the two ends is 18 bases. Library prep was done by PCR. Sequencer: Illumina HiSeq 4000. High-throughput sequencing was used to profile the TCR beta-chain CDR3 region of each patient. The authors processed their data as follows. Drawing on CDR3 differences between clinicopathological groups, the researchers built a classifier meant to tell apart patients with distant-metastatic papillary thyroid cancer. Repertoire diversity was assessed with the Shannon index, and tumor-blood repertoire similarity with the Morisita-Horn index. TCRdb trimmed public reads at Q25 via fastp, called clones via MiXCR and kept in-frame beta chains. The V and J calls reflect TCRdb's pipeline rather than the authors' work. For this sample the table gives approximately 20,000 clones, of which around a sixth were detected only once. Around 19% of the sample is taken by the ten largest.

The material sequenced was blood. The chain is encoded by TRBV6-1 joined to TRBJ2-5; the D call could be TRBD1 or TRBD2, with each sharing 6 bases. This TCR was sampled from a female donor with papillary thyroid cancer or a benign thyroid nodule (not recorded which). Some clones in this sample may be carry-over from other donors' samples. The CDR3 in this case is CASSEGAGPVVETQYF. The DNA is TGTGCCAGCAGTGAGGGGGCGGGGCCGGTGGTAGAGACCCAGTACTTC.